This entry is about one T cell receptor beta chain. Its antigen is unidentified. This specimen belongs to a study of T cell responses to AZD1222 COVID-19 vaccine. The overall study: The study pooled second doses at about 4 or about 12 weeks. Study results and limitations: The study reported that nearly half of spike-specific TCRs target unmutated variant regions. Spike-specific TCR breadth rose after two AZD1222 doses, and depth rose as well.

The V end lost 5 bases, the J end lost 2 bases, and 10 bases lay between the germline ends. Germline CDR1 and CDR2: LNHDA and SQIVND (reference sequence). This CDR3 is built from 14 residues. The data were produced by immunoSEQ multiplex PCR, yet TCRdb's version contains in-frame clones alone and is incomplete. The sample shows 160,000 or so clones, about 89% of them seen only once. The rearrangement uses TRBV19 and TRBJ1-5, with D possibly matching TRBD1 (6 bases). The clonotype comes from an adult in good health. The starting material was peripheral blood, obtained on day 0 of AZD1222 vaccination. DNA of the CDR3: TGTGCCAGTAGTCCGGACAGCCGCAATCAGCCCCAGCATTTT. Its protein product is CASSPDSRNQPQHF.